These 2 T cell receptor beta chains were sequenced from one sample in a study of blood T cells in healthy people across ages. For the second PCR, which ran for 7 to 11 cycles, a sample-barcoded 5' primer and a J-beta primer mix were used. Via MiXCR, TCRdb re-called the 5' RACE reads, giving one row per CDR3 protein. The repertoire holds hundreds of thousands of distinct CDR3 sequences, with roughly 50% as singletons. The sample was blood. These receptors were obtained from an older woman in good health.

V gene TRBV20-1 combines with J gene TRBJ2-3; tentative D call: TRBD2 (6 bases). Per germline, CDR1 DFQATT and CDR2 SNEGSKA (reference sequence). Between the trimmed V and J ends, which lost 6 bases and 10 bases, there was a span of 26 bases. The CDR3 consists of 15 residues. The CDR3 loop is CSAPLFMTRARAQYF. As DNA, the CDR3 is TGCAGTGCCCCCCTTTTTATGACTAGGGCTAGGGCGCAGTATTTT.

This chain joins TRBV5-1 and TRBJ2-3; 10 bases fit TRBD2. CDR1 and CDR2 (germline): SGHRS, YFSETQ. V was clipped by 0 bases and J by 4 bases; unmatched bases: 8. This CDR3 is 17 amino acids long. In DNA form, the CDR3 reads TGCGCCAGCAGCTTGGGGACTAGCGGAGGTGTGTCAGATACGCAGTATTTT. Translation: CASSLGTSGGVSDTQYF. Combining the CDR3 with reference TRBV5-1 and TRBJ2-3 gives the whole variable domain KAGVTQTPRYLIKTRGQQVTLSCSPISGHRSVSWYQQTPGQGLQFLFEYFSETQRNKGNFPGRFSGRQFSNSRSEMNVSTLELGDSALYLCASSLGTSGGVSDTQYFGPGTRLTVL.